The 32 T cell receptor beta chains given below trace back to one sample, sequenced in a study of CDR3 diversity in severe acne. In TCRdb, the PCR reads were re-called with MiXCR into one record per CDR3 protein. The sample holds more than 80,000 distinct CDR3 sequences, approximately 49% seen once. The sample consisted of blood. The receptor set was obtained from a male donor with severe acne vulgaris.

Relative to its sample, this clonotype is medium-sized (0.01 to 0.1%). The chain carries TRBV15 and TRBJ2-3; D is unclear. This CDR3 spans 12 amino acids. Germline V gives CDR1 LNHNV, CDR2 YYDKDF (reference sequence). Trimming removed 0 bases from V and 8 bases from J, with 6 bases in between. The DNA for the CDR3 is TGTGCCACCAGCAGAGATCGTGGTACGCAGTATTTT. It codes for CATSRDRGTQYF.

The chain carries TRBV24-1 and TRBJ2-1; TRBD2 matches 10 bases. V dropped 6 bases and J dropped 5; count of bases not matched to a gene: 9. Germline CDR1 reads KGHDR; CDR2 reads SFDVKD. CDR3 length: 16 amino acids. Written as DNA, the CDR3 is TGTGCCACCAGTTCGATCGGGACTAGCGACCACAATGAGCAGTTCTTC. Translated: CATSSIGTSDHNEQFF.

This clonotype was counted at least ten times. The CDR3 here is CASSSGQGAGEQYF. The CDR3 DNA sequence: TGTGCCAGCAGTTCGGGACAGGGGGCGGGCGAGCAGTACTTC. V usage is TRBV28 and J usage is TRBJ2-7; 12 bases are shared with TRBD1. The CDR3 extends over 14 amino acids. With 4 bases clipped from V and 6 bases from J, the junction kept 4 bases outside the gene matches. Germline V gives CDR1 MDHEN, CDR2 SYDVKM.

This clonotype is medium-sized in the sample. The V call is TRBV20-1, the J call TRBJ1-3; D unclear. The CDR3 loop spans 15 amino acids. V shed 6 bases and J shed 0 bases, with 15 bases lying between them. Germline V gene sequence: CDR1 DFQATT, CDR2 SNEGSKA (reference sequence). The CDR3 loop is CSAEPGQTSGNTIYF. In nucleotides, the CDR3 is TGCAGTGCGGAACCAGGTCAAACCTCTGGAAACACCATATATTTT.

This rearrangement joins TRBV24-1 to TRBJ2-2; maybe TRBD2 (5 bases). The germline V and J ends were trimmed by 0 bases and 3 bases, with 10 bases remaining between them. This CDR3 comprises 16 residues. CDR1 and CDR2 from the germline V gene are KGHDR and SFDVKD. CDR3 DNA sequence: TGTGCCACCAGTGATTTGTCGGGGTCCTACACCGGGGAGCTGTTTTTT. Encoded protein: CATSDLSGSYTGELFF.

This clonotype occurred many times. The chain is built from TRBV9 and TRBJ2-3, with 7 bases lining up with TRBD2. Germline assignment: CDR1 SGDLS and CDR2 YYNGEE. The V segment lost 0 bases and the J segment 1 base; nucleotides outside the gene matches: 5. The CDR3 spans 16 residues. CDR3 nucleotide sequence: TGTGCCAGCAGCGTAGTCGGCGGACTAGGCACAGATACGCAGTATTTT. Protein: CASSVVGGLGTDTQYF.

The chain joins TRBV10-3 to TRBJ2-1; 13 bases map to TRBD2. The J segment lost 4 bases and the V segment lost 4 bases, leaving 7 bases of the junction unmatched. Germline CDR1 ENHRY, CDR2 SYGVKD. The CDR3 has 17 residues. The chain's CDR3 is CAISAGGLAGVYNEQFF. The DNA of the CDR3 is TGTGCCATCAGTGCAGGAGGACTAGCGGGAGTTTACAATGAGCAGTTCTTC.

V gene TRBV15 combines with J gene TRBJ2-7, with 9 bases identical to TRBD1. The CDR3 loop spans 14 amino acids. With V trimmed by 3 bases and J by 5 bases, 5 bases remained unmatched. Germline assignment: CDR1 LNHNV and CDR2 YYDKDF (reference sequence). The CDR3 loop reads CATSSGQGTHEQYF. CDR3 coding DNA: TGTGCCACCAGCAGTGGACAGGGGACCCACGAGCAGTACTTC.

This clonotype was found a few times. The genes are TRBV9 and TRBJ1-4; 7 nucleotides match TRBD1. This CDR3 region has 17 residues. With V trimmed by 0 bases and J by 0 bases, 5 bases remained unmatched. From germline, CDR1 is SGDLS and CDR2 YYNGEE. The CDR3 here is CASSVDGTDATNEKLFF. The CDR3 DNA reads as TGTGCCAGCAGCGTAGACGGGACAGATGCAACTAATGAAAAACTGTTTTTT.

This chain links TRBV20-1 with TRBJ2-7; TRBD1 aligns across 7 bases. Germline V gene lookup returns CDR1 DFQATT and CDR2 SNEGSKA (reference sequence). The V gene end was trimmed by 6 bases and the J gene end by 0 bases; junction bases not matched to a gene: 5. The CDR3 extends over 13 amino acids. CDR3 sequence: CSAHRDSSYEQYV. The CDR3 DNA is TGCAGTGCGCACCGGGACAGCTCCTACGAGCAGTACGTC.

The CDR3 is CASSELGLAGSNTGELFF. In DNA, the CDR3 is TGTGCCAGCAGTGAATTGGGACTAGCGGGAAGTAACACCGGGGAGCTGTTTTTT. The V call is TRBV25-1, the J call TRBJ2-2; 13 nucleotides align to TRBD2. The germline V gene has CDR1 MGHDK and CDR2 SYGVNS. This CDR3 has 18 amino acids. Losses at the gene ends were 1 base for V and 2 bases for J; bases not matched to a gene: 4.

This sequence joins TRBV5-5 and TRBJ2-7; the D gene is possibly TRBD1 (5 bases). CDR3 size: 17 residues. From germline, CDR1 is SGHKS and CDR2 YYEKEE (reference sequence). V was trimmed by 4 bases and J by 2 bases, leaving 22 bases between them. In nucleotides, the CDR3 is TGTGCCAGCAGCCGGGTTGAAGGGCTAGGGGAAACCTACGAGCAGTACGTC. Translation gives CASSRVEGLGETYEQYV.

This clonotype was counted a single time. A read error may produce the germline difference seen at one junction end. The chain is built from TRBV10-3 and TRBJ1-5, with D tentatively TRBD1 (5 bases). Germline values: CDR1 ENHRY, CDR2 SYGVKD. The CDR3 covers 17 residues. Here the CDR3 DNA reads TGTGCCAGCAGTTACTCTGGGGGAGGGAAGGGCAATCAGCCCCAGCATTTT. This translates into CASSYSGGGKGNQPQHF.

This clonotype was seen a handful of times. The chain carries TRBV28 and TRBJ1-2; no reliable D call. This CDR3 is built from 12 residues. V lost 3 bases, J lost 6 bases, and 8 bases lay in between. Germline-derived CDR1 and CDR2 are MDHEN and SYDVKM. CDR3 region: CASSFGVDGYTF. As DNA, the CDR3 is TGTGCCAGCAGTTTCGGTGTTGATGGCTACACCTTC.

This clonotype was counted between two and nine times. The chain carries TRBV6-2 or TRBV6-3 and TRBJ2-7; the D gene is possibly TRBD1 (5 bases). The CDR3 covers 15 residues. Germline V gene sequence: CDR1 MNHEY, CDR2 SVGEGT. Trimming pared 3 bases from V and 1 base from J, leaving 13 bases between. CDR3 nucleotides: TGTGCCAGCAGTTATGGAAGACAGAAATCCTACGAGCAGTACTTC. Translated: CASSYGRQKSYEQYF.

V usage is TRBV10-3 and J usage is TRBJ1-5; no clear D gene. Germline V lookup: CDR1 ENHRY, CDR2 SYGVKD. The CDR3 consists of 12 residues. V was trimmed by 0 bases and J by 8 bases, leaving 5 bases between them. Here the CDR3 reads CAISESDKPQHF. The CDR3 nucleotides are TGTGCCATCAGTGAGTCCGATAAGCCCCAGCATTTT.

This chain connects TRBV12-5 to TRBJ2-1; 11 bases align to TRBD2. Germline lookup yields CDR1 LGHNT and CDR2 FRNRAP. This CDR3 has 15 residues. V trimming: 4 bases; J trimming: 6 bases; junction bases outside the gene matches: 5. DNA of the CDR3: TGTGCTAGTGGTTCGGGACTAGCGGTAGGCAATGAGCAGTTCTTC. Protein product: CASGSGLAVGNEQFF.

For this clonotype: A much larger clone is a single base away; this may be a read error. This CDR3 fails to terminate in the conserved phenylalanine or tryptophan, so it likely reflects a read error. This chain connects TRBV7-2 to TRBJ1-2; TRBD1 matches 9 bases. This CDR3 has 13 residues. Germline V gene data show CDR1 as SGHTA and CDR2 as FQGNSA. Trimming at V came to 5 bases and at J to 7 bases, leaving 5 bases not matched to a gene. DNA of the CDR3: TGTGCCAGCAGCAAAACAGGGGGCTTTGGCTACACCCTC. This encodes CASSKTGGFGYTL.

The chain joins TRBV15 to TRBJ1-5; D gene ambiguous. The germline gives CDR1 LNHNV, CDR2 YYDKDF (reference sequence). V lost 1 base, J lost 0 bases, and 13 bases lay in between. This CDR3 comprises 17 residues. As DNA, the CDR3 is TGTGCCACCAGCAGAGGTAACATCCGATATAGCAATCAGCCCCAGCATTTT. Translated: CATSRGNIRYSNQPQHF.

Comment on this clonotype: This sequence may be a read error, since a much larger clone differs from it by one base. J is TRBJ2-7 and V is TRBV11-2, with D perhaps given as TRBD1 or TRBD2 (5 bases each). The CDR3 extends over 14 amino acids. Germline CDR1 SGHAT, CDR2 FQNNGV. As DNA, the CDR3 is TGTACCAGCAGCTTGAGGGGCAACCACTACGAGCAGTACTTC. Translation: CTSSLRGNHYEQYF.

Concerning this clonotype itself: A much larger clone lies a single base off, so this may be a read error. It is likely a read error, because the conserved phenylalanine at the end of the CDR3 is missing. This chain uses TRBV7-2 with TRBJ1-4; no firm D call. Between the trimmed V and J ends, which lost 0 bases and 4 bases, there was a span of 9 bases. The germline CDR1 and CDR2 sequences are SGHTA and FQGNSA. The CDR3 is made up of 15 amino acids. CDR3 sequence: CASSLAVGYNEKLFI. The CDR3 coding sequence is TGTGCCAGCAGCTTAGCGGTCGGGTATAATGAAAAACTGTTTATT.

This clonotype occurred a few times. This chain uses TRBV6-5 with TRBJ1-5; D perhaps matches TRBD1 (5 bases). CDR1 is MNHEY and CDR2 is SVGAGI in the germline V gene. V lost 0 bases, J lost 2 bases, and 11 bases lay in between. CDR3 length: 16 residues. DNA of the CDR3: TGTGCCAGCAGTTACTCGGCTGGGGCCGGCAATCAGCCCCAGCATTTT. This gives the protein CASSYSAGAGNQPQHF.

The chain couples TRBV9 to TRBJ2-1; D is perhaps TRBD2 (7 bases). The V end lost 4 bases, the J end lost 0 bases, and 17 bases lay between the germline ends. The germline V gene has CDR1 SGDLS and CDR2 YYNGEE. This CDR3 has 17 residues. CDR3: CASSSEGEGGSYNEQFF. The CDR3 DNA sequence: TGTGCCAGCAGCTCCGAGGGGGAGGGGGGCTCCTACAATGAGCAGTTCTTC.

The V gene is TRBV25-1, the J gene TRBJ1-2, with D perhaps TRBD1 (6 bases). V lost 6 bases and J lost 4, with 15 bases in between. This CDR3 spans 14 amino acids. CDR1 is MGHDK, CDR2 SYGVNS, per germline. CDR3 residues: CASSLTGSRYGYTF. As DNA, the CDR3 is TGTGCCAGCAGCCTGACAGGATCCCGCTATGGCTACACCTTC.

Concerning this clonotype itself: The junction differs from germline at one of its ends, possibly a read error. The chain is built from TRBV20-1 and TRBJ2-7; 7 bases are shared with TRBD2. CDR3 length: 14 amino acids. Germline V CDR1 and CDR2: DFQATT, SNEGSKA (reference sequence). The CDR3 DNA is TGCGGTGCTAGCTTAGCGGGTGGGCCCTACGAGCAGTACTTC. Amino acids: CGASLAGGPYEQYF.

The CDR3 coding sequence is TGTGCCAGCAGCGAACTGGGACTAGCGGGAGAAGTCGAGCAGTACTTC. This encodes CASSELGLAGEVEQYF. This rearrangement joins TRBV2 to TRBJ2-7; 14 bases are a match to TRBD2. The CDR3 is 16 amino acids. The germline gives CDR1 SNHLY, CDR2 FYNNEI. V shed 6 bases and J 6 bases; nucleotides not matched to a gene: 10.

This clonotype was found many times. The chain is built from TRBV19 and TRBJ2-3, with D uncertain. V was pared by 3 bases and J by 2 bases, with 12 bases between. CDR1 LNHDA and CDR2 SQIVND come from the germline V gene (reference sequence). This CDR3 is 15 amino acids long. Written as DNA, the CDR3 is TGTGCCAGTAGTATGGAAAGCGCCTTCACAGATACGCAGTATTTT. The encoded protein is CASSMESAFTDTQYF.

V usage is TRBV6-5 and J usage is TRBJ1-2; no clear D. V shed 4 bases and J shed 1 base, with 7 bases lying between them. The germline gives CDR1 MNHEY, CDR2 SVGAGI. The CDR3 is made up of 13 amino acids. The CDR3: CASSFGSNYGYTF. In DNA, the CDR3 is TGTGCCAGCAGTTTTGGTAGTAACTATGGCTACACCTTC.

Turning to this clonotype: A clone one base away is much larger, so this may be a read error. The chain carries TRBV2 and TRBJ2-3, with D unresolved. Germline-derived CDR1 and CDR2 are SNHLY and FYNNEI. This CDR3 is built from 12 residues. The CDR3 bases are TGTGCCAGCCGCTTCGCGGCAGATATGCAGTATTTT. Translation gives CASRFAADMQYF.

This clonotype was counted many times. This CDR3 is CASSLTPYEKLFF. CDR3 sequence (DNA): TGTGCCAGCAGCTTAACCCCCTACGAAAAACTGTTTTTT. The rearrangement links TRBV7-2 to TRBJ1-4; D is uncertain. V lost 2 bases, J lost 8 bases, and 9 bases lay in between. The CDR3 is 13 amino acids. Germline lookup yields CDR1 SGHTA and CDR2 FQGNSA.

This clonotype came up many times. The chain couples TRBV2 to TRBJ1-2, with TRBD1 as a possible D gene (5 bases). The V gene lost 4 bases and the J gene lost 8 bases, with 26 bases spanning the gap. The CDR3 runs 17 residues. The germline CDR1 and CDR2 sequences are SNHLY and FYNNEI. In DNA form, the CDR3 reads TGTGCCAGCAGTGTGGTCCACGTTTCTGGGGCAGGCCTCGGCTACACCTTC. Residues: CASSVVHVSGAGLGYTF.

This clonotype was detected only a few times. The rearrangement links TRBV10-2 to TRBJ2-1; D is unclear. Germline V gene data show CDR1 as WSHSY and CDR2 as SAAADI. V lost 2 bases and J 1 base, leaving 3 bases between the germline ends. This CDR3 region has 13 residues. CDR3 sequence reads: CASSENSYNEQFF. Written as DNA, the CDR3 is TGCGCCAGCAGTGAGAATTCCTACAATGAGCAGTTCTTC.